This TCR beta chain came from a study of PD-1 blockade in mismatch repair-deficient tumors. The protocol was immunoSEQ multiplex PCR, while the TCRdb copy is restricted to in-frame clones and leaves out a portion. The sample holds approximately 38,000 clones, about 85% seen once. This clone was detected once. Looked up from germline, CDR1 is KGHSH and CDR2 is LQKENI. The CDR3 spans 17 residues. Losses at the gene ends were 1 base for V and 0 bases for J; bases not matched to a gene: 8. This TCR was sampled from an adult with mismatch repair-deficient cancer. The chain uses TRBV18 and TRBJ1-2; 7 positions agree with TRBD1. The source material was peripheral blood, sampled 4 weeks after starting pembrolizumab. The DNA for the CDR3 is TGTGCCAGCTCACCACTAGGACAGGACCCTTCTAACTATGGCTACACCTTC. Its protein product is CASSPLGQDPSNYGYTF.